The present T cell receptor beta chain was sequenced within a study of blood T cell repertoires in COVID-19. Study summary: Samples of COVID-19 (acute and convalescent) were obtained from the United States, Italy and Spain. PBMCs, B-cell-depleted T cells, or T cells were the source of the cDNA or gDNA that made up the material.

In the source study's methods: Amplifying reference gene primers gave estimates of nucleated cell counts. The table came from immunoSEQ multiplex PCR; TCRdb's copy has only in-frame clones and leaves some out. D and trimming were read from the DNA, whereas the V and J calls and clone size are those reported in that table. Of 160,000 or so clones in the sample, 80% to 90% were seen once. The specimen was peripheral blood. The TCR was taken from a woman older than 75 with acute or convalescent COVID-19.

The DNA of the CDR3 is TGTGCCTGGAACCGGGGGGTCTACTCTGGAAACACCATATATTTT. It is translated as CAWNRGVYSGNTIYF. The chain recombines TRBV30 with TRBJ1-3, with D maybe TRBD1 (5 bases). The V gene's germline CDR1 is GTSNPN and CDR2 SVGIG (reference sequence). CDR3 length: 15 amino acids. With 4 bases removed from V and 0 bases from J, the gap between germline ends came to 13 bases.